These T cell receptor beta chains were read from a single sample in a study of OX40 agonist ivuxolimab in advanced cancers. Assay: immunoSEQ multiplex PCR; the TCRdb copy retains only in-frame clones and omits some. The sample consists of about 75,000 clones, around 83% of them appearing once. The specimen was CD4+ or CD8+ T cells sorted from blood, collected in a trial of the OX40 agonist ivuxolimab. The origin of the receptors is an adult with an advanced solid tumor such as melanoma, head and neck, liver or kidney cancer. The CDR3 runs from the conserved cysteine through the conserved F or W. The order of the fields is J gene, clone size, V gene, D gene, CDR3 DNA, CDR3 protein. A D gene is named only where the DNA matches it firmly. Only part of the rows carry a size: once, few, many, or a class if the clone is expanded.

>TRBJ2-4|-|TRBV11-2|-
TGTGCCAGCAGCTTGAAAAACATTCAGTACTTC
CASSLKNIQYF
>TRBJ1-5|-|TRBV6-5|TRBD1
TGTGCCAGCAGGCCCAGACAGGGTCAGCCCCAGCATTTT
CASRPRQGQPQHF
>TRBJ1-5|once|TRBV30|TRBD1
TGTGCCTGGAGGGACAGGTCTACACTTAGCAATCAGCCCCAGCATTTT
CAWRDRSTLSNQPQHF
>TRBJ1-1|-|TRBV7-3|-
TGTGCCAGCCAAAGCCGGGCAGGACATTTGAACACTGAAGCTTTCTTT
CASQSRAGHLNTEAFF
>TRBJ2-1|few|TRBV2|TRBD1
TGTGCCAGCAGCGGACAGGGGGCGGGCAATGAGCAGTTCTTC
CASSGQGAGNEQFF
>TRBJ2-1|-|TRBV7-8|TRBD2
TGTGCCAGCAGCTTAGCGCCGCGCGGGGGCTCCTACAATGAGCAGTTCTTC
CASSLAPRGGSYNEQFF
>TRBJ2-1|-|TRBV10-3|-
TGTGCCATCAGTGACCCGGGACGCGGCTCCTACAATGAGCAGTTCTTC
CAISDPGRGSYNEQFF
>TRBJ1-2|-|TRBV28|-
TGTGCCAGCAGTTTCGCAGGGGCTGGCTACACCTTC
CASSFAGAGYTF
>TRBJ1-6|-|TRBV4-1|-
TGCGCCAGCAGCCAAGACGGGCAGGGCGCCGCGAACTCCTATAATTCACCCCTCCACTTT
CASSQDGQGAANSYNSPLHF
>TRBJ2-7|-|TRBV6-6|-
TGTGCCAGCAGTTACTCTCCTCGAAACACCTACGAGCAGTACTTC
CASSYSPRNTYEQYF
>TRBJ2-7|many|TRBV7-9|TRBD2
TGTGCCAGCAGCTTGGGACTAGCGGCCTACGAGCAGTACTTC
CASSLGLAAYEQYF
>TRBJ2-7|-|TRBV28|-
TGTGCCAGCAGTTTACCCCAAAGCGGACGTTACGAGCAGTACTTC
CASSLPQSGRYEQYF
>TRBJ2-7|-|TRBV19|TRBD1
TGTGCCAGTAGTTTAAGACAGGGGGTTCCCTACGAGCAGTACTTC
CASSLRQGVPYEQYF
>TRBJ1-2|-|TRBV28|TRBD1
TGTGCCAGCAGTATCACACAGGGGGCGGGTGGCTACACCTTC
CASSITQGAGGYTF
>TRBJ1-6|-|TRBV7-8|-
TGTGCCAGCAGCTCACTCCCGTATAATTCACCCCTCCACTTT
CASSSLPYNSPLHF
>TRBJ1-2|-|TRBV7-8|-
TGTGCCAGCAGCTTTGAGGAGAACTATGGCTACACCTTC
CASSFEENYGYTF
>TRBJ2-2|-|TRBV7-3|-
TGTGCCAGCAGCCCCCCCTGGGGGAGCGGGGAGCTGTTTTTT
CASSPPWGSGELFF
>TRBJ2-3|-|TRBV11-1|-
TGTGCCAGCAGCCTGCGGGGACTTCAATTAAACACAGATACGCAGTATTTT
CASSLRGLQLNTDTQYF
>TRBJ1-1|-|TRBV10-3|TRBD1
TGTGCCATCAGTGAGTCGGGCAGGGGGCAGACTGAAGCTTTCTTT
CAISESGRGQTEAFF
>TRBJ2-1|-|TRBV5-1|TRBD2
TGCGCCAGCAGCTTGAGAGATAGCGGGAGAGGAGTGGGCTACAATGAGCAGTTCTTC
CASSLRDSGRGVGYNEQFF
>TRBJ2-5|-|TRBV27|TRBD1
TGTGCCAGCAGTTTATCTACGGGGACAGGGCAAGAGACCCAGTACTTC
CASSLSTGTGQETQYF
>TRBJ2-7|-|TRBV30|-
TGTGCCTGGACTCGGCACCTCTCCTACGAGCAGTACTTC
CAWTRHLSYEQYF
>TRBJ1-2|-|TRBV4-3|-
TGCGCCAGCAGCCAAGATGGAAGGGCGGCCTATGGCTACACCTTC
CASSQDGRAAYGYTF
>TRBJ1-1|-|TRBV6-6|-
TGTGCCAGCAGCTCGGTCGCCACTGAAGCTTTCTTT
CASSSVATEAFF
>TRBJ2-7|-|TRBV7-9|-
TGTGCCAGCAGCTTAATTCCAGCCTCCTACGAGCAGTACTTC
CASSLIPASYEQYF
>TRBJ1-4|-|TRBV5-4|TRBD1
TGTGCCAGCAGCGCCGGGACAGGGGATGAAAAACTGTTTTTT
CASSAGTGDEKLFF
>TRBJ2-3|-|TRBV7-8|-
TGTGCCAGCAGCTCCTTCAGAGCACAGCGGGCTTACACAGATACGCAGTATTTT
CASSSFRAQRAYTDTQYF
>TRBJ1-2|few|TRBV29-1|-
TGCAGCGTTGAAGTCGGGGGGGGTGGCTACACCTTC
CSVEVGGGGYTF